The 8 T cell receptor beta chains below were found in one sample sequenced in a study of blood T cell repertoires in COVID-19. Profiled with immunoSEQ multiplex PCR; TCRdb holds only in-frame clones, not every one. The sample consists of 90,000 to 100,000 clones, about 86% of them appearing once. The sample taken for sequencing was peripheral blood. These receptors all stem from a man in his 60s with acute or convalescent COVID-19.

CDR3 sequence reads: CASSASPHRGTGGYTF. In nucleotides, the CDR3 is TGTGCCAGCAGCGCATCTCCCCACCGGGGGACTGGAGGCTACACCTTC. V gene TRBV7-9 combines with J gene TRBJ1-2, with D perhaps matching TRBD1 (5 bases). V lost 5 bases and J 8 bases, leaving 24 bases between the germline ends. This CDR3 region has 16 residues. CDR1 is SEHNR, CDR2 FQNEAQ, per germline (reference sequence). Complete variable domain (other parts from reference TRBV7-9 and TRBJ1-2): DTGVSQNPRHKITKRGQNVTFRCDPISEHNRLYWYRQTLGQGPEFLTYFQNEAQLEKSRLLSDRFSAERPKGSFSTLEIQRTEQGDSAMYLCASSASPHRGTGGYTFGSGTRLTVV.

The J gene is TRBJ2-7, the V gene TRBV13; 9 bases are a match to TRBD2. The trim removed 2 bases at V and 2 bases at J, leaving 7 bases unmatched. CDR3 length: 16 residues. In germline, CDR1 is PRHDT, CDR2 FYEKMQ (reference sequence). In nucleotides, the CDR3 is TGTGCCAGCAGCTTACGTCCTAGCGGGGCCGCCTACGAGCAGTACGTC. Amino acid sequence: CASSLRPSGAAYEQYV.

This chain connects TRBV5-4 to TRBJ1-2; 8 bases fit TRBD1. The CDR3 is 15 residues long. Trimming took 4 bases from V and 3 from J; bases not matched to a gene: 8. The V gene's germline CDR1 is SGHNT and CDR2 YYREEE (reference sequence). Written as DNA, the CDR3 is TGTGCCAGCAGCCAGCAGGGGGCGCCGGACTATGGCTACACCTTC. Translating gives CASSQQGAPDYGYTF. The full variable domain, completed using reference TRBV5-4 and TRBJ1-2, is ETGVTQSPTHLIKTRGQQVTLRCSSQSGHNTVSWYQQALGQGPQFIFQYYREEENGRGNFPPRFSGLQFPNYSSELNVNALELDDSALYLCASSQQGAPDYGYTFGSGTRLTVV.

V gene TRBV4-1 combines with J gene TRBJ2-5; 12 nucleotides agree with TRBD2. This CDR3 region has 19 residues. Germline trimming cut 0 bases from V and 0 bases from J; bases unmatched to any gene: 8. From germline, CDR1 is MGHRA and CDR2 YSYEKL. CDR3 nucleotides: TGCGCCAGCAGCCAAGATCGAGGACTAGCGGGAAAGTACCAAGAGACCCAGTACTTC. This gives the protein CASSQDRGLAGKYQETQYF.

This clone was seen a single time. The chain joins TRBV19 to TRBJ1-3; TRBD1 might be the D (5 bases). V lost 9 bases and J lost 0, with 12 bases in between. Germline lookup yields CDR1 LNHDA and CDR2 SQIVND (reference sequence). There are 14 residues in the CDR3. In DNA form, the CDR3 reads TGTGCCAGCGAACAGGAGCACTCTGGAAACACCATATATTTT. Its translation: CASEQEHSGNTIYF.

V is TRBV29-1 and J is TRBJ1-2; 7 bases map to TRBD1. J gave up 6 bases and V 4 bases, and 5 bases lay outside the gene matches. From germline, CDR1 is SQVTM and CDR2 ANQGSEA. The CDR3 is made up of 12 amino acids. This CDR3 is CSVAGGTDGYTF. The CDR3, as DNA: TGCAGCGTTGCGGGGGGGACAGATGGCTACACCTTC.

V usage is TRBV21-1 and J usage is TRBJ1-3. TRBV21-1 is assigned pseudogene status. This CDR3 has 17 residues. This CDR3 is CASSKGVGRSSIDTIYF. CDR3 DNA: TGTGCCAGCAGCAAAGGGGTAGGGAGGTCAAGTATAGACACCATATATTTT.

This chain links TRBV20-1 with TRBJ1-2, with D possibly matching TRBD1 (6 bases). Germline V gene sequence: CDR1 DFQATT, CDR2 SNEGSKA (reference sequence). V shed 3 bases and J shed 3 bases, with 11 bases lying between them. The CDR3 consists of 13 residues. For the CDR3, the DNA is TGCAGTGCTAGTTCCAGGGGTCACTATGGCTACACCTTC. It yields the protein CSASSRGHYGYTF.